Detailed here is one T cell receptor (beta chain). The antigen is unknown. The data were produced by immunoSEQ multiplex PCR, yet TCRdb's version contains in-frame clones alone and is incomplete. Among around 91,000 clones listed, about 89% were seen once. The V gene's germline CDR1 is SGHRS and CDR2 YFSETQ. The CDR3 consists of 18 residues. With 2 bases removed from V and 0 bases from J, the gap between germline ends came to 15 bases. The entry originates in a study of T cell responses to AZD1222 COVID-19 vaccine. Whole-study findings and limits: Samples come after the peak T cell response, not at day 14. When two AZD1222 doses had been given, Spike-specific TCR breadth and depth rose. The donor cohort was predominantly white British with a female majority, and clonal diversity may have been underestimated.

Pooled samples include second doses given at about 4 or 12 weeks. The sequences come from peripheral blood, collected 28 days after the second AZD1222 dose. The TCR comes from an adult who received the AZD1222 COVID-19 vaccine. The J gene is TRBJ2-6, the V gene TRBV5-1; the D call may be TRBD1 or TRBD2 (7 bases each). The CDR3 DNA follows: TGCGCCAGCAGCTTCCAGACAGGGAGGGGCTCTGGGGCCAACGTCCTGACTTTC. Translating it yields CASSFQTGRGSGANVLTF.